This paragraph covers one T cell receptor beta chain sequence. What it recognizes is unknown. The sample originates from a study of Ad26.COV2.S vaccination and SARS-CoV-2 variants. Overall study context: Donor got 5x10^10 or 1x10^11 viral particles of Ad26.COV2.S.

Germline V lookup: CDR1 MDHEN, CDR2 SYDVKM. Germline trimming cut 6 bases from V and 2 bases from J; bases unmatched to any gene: 1. This CDR3 is 14 amino acids long. The study, taken as a whole, reports: Reports say spike-specific CD8+ and CD4+ T cell responses covered substantial breadth after vaccination. Vaccine recipients and placebo recipients showed similar non-spike TCR breadth.

Described treatment: around 19 received Ad26.COV2.S at low or high dose, single or two shots; 5 received placebo; per-sample allocation not given. All samples were drawn on day 63, counting from the first vaccine or placebo injection. An 18-55-year-old adult in Boston served as donor. Only in-frame clones appear in the TCRdb table, and some are missing; sequencing was by immunoSEQ multiplex PCR. The repertoire consists of around 370,000 clones, with roughly 84% occurring once and the leading ten covering 3% to 4%. The sample in question was peripheral blood, obtained in a trial of Ad26.COV2.S vaccine versus placebo. This clonotype originated in a person between 18 and 59 years old who received the Ad26.COV2.S COVID-19 vaccine or a placebo. The V gene is TRBV28, the J gene TRBJ2-2; the match to TRBD1 covers 9 bases. In DNA, the CDR3 is TGTGCCAGCAGGGGACAGGGTAACACCGGGGAGCTGTTTTTT. This translates into CASRGQGNTGELFF.